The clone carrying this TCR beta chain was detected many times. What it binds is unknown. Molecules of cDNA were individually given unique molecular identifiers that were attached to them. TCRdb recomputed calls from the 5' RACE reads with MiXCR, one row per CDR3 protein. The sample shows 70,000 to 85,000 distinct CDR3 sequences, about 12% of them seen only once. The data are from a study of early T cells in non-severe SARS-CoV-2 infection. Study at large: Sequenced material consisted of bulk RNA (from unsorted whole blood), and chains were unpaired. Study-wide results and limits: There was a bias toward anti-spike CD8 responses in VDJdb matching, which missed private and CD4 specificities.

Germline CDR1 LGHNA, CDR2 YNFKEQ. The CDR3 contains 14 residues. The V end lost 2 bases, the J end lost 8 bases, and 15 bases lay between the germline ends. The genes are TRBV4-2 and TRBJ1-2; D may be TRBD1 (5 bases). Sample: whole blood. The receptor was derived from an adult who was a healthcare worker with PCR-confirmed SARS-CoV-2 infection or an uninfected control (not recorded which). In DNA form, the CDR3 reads TGTGCCAGCAGCCAAAGGGGAGGAATGGAGGGCTACACCTTC. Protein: CASSQRGGMEGYTF.